This passage covers 2 T cell receptor beta chains from one sample sequenced in a study of tissue T cells after allogeneic stem cell transplantation. Stated time point: mouse harvest day 7 after allogeneic transplant. The graft held 10^6 splenic CD5+ T cells and 10^7 T-cell-depleted bone marrow cells. Clones were sequenced by immunoSEQ multiplex PCR, and TCRdb holds only the in-frame ones, with some missing. The sample records over 7,500 clones, about half being singletons. Specimen: gut tissue. The source of these receptors is a female BALB/c mouse given C57BL/6 T cells with graft-versus-host disease after an allogeneic hematopoietic cell transplant.

The table lists this clone with a few counts. Gene and germline names: mouse. The read falls 1 residue short of the CDR3 end, and the missing part is taken from the germline J gene. The J gene is TRBJ2-7, the V gene TRBV31; 9 nucleotides line up with TRBD2. The CDR3 extends over 14 amino acids. Looked up from germline, CDR1 is GKSSPN and CDR2 is SITVG. V lost 4 bases and J lost 0; bases outside the gene matches: 4. The CDR3 sequence: CAWTPWGGSYEQYF. CDR3 DNA, as far as it was read: TGTGCCTGGACCCCCTGGGGGGGCTCCTATGAACAGTAC.

Details on this clone: The gene names given are mouse names. Read coverage stops 1 residue before the CDR3 terminus; the germline J gene supplies the remainder. This rearrangement joins TRBV26 to TRBJ2-7, with 9 positions matching TRBD2. J was trimmed by 3 bases and V by 3 bases; bases with no gene match: 6. Germline V lookup: CDR1 KGHPV, CDR2 FQNQEV (reference sequence). The CDR3 has 15 residues. The CDR3 reads CASSLPTGGIYEQYF. Partial CDR3 DNA: TGTGCCAGCAGTCTCCCGACTGGGGGTATCTATGAACAGTAC.